Sequencing of this T cell receptor beta chain was carried out in a study of blood T cells in healthy people across ages. Germline V gene lookup returns CDR1 SGHTA and CDR2 FQGNSA. V lost 4 bases to trimming and J lost 8 bases, with 14 bases between them. CDR3 length equals 13 residues. This clonotype was seen more than once but under ten times. Antigen specificity is unknown. Combining a sample-barcoded 5' primer with a J-beta primer mix, a second PCR ran for roughly 7 to 12 cycles. Via MiXCR, TCRdb re-called the 5' RACE reads, giving one row per CDR3 protein. The data contain about 720,000 distinct CDR3 sequences, about 20% of them seen just once; the ten biggest clones take up around 22%. Overall study results and limits: Researchers deemed the diversity estimates from one million T cells underestimates.

In terms of origin and age, donors were healthy Caucasian individuals from Russia aged about 6 to 100. The clonotype was recovered from a man between 70 and 80 years old in good health. Material for sequencing was blood. The chain employs TRBV7-2 and TRBJ1-2; weak D call: TRBD1 (6 bases). CDR3 in amino acids: CASSSHLQGGYTF. CDR3 bases: TGTGCCAGCAGCTCCCACCTCCAGGGGGGCTACACCTTC.